This T cell receptor beta chain comes out of a study of shared clonotypes between healthy human individuals. Measured with immunoSEQ multiplex PCR; TCRdb has only the in-frame clones, and not every one. The data contain fewer than 3 million clones, 85% to 95% of them singletons. The CDR3 has 15 amino acids. V lost 1 base and J lost 6; bases outside the gene matches: 4. Germline V CDR1 and CDR2: SGHNT, YENEEA. In regard to this clone: The same CDR3 can be traced to other DNA sequences in this sample.

The rearrangement links TRBV11-3 to TRBJ2-1, with 9 nucleotides matching TRBD2. The TCR was taken from a man in his late teens or twenties in good health. Some clones in this sample may be carry-over from other donors' samples. Specimen: naive CD4+ T cells from PBMCs. Indicated subset: CD45RA+ positively selected. The chain's CDR3 is CASSLGLAGTNEQFF. CDR3 bases: TGTGCCAGCAGCTTAGGGCTAGCGGGAACCAATGAGCAGTTCTTC.